Following are 5 T cell receptor beta chains from one sample sequenced in a study of blood T cell repertoires in COVID-19. TCRdb keeps only in-frame clones here, not all; method: immunoSEQ multiplex PCR. The table lists 150,000 to 200,000 clones, less than 90% of them singletons. The sequenced material came from peripheral blood. These receptors all stem from an older woman with COVID-19, enrolled during active disease.

The V gene is TRBV7-9, the J gene TRBJ2-3; the D gene is possibly TRBD1 (6 bases). The V and J ends lost 3 bases and 4 bases respectively, with 11 bases between them. The germline CDR1 and CDR2 sequences are SEHNR and FQNEAQ (reference sequence). This CDR3 is built from 14 residues. The CDR3 region is CASSFKGVPDTQYF. The CDR3 bases are TGTGCCAGCAGCTTTAAGGGGGTTCCAGATACGCAGTATTTT.

The chain couples TRBV6-6 to TRBJ1-4, with D unclear. The CDR3 totals 15 residues. Between the trimmed V and J ends, which lost 2 bases and 6 bases, there was a span of 13 bases. CDR1 and CDR2 from the germline V gene are MNHNY and SVGAGI (reference sequence). The CDR3 spells CASSYPTELDEKLFF. Written as DNA, the CDR3 is TGTGCCAGCAGTTACCCAACCGAGCTTGATGAAAAACTGTTTTTT.

The genes are TRBV29-1 and TRBJ2-5, with no clear D. Trimming pared 1 base from V and 5 bases from J, leaving 5 bases between. This CDR3 spans 11 amino acids. Germline V gene data show CDR1 as SQVTM and CDR2 as ANQGSEA. The CDR3 here is CSVEGAETQYF. The DNA of the CDR3 is TGCAGCGTTGAAGGGGCGGAGACCCAGTACTTC.

CDR3 loop: CASSRDRVYEQYF. The CDR3 nucleotides are TGTGCCAGCAGTCGGGACAGGGTCTACGAGCAGTACTTC. J is TRBJ2-7 and V is TRBV2; 9 bases fit TRBD1. Germline V gives CDR1 SNHLY, CDR2 FYNNEI. J lost 3 bases, V lost 5 bases, and 2 bases had no gene match. CDR3 length: 13 residues.

V gene TRBV4-3 combines with J gene TRBJ1-2; a possible D gene is TRBD1 (5 bases). Trimming stripped 0 bases from V and 2 bases from J, with 7 bases between. From germline, CDR1 is LGHNA and CDR2 YSLEER. The CDR3 extends over 14 amino acids. CDR3 residues: CASSQEEGNYGYTF. In nucleotides, the CDR3 is TGCGCCAGCAGCCAAGAGGAGGGGAACTATGGCTACACCTTC.